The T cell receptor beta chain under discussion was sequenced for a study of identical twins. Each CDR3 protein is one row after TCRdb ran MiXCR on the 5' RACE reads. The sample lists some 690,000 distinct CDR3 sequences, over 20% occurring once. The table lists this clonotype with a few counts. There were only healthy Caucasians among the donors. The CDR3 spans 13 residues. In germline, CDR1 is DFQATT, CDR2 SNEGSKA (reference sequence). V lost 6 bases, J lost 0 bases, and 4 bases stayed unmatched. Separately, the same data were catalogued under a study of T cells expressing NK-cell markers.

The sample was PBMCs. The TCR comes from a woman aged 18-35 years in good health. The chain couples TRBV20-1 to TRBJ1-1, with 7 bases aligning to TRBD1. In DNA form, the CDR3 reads TGCAGTGCCTTGGACAGGATGAACACTGAAGCTTTCTTT. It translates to CSALDRMNTEAFF.